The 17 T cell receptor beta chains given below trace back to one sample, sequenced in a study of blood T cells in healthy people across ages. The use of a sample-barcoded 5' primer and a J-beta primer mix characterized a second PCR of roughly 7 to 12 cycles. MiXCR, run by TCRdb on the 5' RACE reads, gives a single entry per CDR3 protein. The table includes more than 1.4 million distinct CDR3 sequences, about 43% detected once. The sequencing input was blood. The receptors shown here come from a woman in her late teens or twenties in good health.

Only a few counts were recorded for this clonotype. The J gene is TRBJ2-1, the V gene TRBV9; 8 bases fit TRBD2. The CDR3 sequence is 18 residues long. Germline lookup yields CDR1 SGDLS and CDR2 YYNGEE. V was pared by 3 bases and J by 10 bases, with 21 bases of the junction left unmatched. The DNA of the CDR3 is TGTGCCAGCAGCGGGAAGGCGGTGAGAAGCGGGGGCAGTTTCGAGCAGTTCTTC. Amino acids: CASSGKAVRSGGSFEQFF.

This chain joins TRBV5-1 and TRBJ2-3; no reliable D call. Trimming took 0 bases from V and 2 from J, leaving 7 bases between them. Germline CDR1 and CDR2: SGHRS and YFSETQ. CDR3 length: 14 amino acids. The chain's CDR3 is CASSLETHTDTQYF. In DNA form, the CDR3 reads TGCGCCAGCAGCTTGGAGACCCACACAGATACGCAGTATTTT.

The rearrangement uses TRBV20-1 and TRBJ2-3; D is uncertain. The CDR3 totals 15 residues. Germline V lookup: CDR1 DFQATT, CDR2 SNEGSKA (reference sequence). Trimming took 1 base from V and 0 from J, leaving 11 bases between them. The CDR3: CSARGRTSSTDTQYF. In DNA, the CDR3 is TGCAGTGCTAGAGGGCGGACCTCTAGCACAGATACGCAGTATTTT.

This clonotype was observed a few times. The DNA for the CDR3 is TGTGCCAGCAGTGGAATGACAGGGACCAACTATGGCTACACCTTC. Its protein product is CASSGMTGTNYGYTF. The V call is TRBV6-5, the J call TRBJ1-2; TRBD1 matches at 7 bases. Germline CDR1 and CDR2: MNHEY and SVGAGI. The CDR3 is made up of 15 amino acids. V shed 5 bases and J 2 bases; nucleotides not matched to a gene: 8.

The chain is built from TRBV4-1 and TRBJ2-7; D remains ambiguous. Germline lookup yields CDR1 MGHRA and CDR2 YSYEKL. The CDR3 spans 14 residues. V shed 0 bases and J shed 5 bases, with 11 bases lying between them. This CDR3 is CASSQESLNHEQYF. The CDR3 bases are TGCGCCAGCAGCCAAGAAAGCCTGAACCACGAGCAGTACTTC.

The CDR3: CASSSRQVDSGVYNEQYF. The DNA of the CDR3 is TGTGCCAGCAGCTCCCGGCAAGTAGATAGCGGAGTCTACAATGAGCAGTACTTC. The V call is TRBV7-9, the J call TRBJ2-1, with a tentative D call TRBD2 (6 bases). The DNA end is a closer match to TRBJ2-7, so the J assignment may be wrong. This CDR3 spans 18 amino acids. Germline-derived CDR1 and CDR2 are SEHNR and FQNEAQ (reference sequence).

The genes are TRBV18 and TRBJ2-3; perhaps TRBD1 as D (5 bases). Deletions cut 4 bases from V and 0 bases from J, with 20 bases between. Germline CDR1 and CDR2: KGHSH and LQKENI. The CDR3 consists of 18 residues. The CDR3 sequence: CASSRQNPNPTSTDTQYF. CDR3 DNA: TGTGCCAGCTCACGACAGAACCCAAATCCCACTAGCACAGATACGCAGTATTTT.

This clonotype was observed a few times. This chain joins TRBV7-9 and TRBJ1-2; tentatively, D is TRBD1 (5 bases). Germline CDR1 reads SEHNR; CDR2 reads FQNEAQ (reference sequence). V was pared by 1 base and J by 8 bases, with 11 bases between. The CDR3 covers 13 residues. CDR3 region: CASSLGGRDGYTF. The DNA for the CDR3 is TGTGCCAGCAGCTTAGGAGGCAGGGACGGCTACACCTTC.

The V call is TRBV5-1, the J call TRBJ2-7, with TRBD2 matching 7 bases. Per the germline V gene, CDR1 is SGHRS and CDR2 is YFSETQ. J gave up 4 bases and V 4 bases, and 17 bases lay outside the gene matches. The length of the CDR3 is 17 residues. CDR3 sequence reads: CASSPGKWSGKLYEQYF. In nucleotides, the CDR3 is TGCGCCAGCAGCCCCGGGAAGTGGAGCGGGAAACTTTACGAGCAGTACTTC.

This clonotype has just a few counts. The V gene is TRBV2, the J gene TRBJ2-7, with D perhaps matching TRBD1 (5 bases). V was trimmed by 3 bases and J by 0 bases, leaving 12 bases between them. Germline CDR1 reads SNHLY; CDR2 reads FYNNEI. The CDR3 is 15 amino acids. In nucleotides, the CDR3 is TGTGCCAGCAGTGATTTGGGGCAGAGCTCCTACGAGCAGTACTTC. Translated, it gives CASSDLGQSSYEQYF.

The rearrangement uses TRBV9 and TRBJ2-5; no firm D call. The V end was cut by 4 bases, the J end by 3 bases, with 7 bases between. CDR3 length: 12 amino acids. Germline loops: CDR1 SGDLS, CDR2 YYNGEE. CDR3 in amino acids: CASSWPEETQYF. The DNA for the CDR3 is TGTGCCAGCAGCTGGCCGGAAGAGACCCAGTACTTC.

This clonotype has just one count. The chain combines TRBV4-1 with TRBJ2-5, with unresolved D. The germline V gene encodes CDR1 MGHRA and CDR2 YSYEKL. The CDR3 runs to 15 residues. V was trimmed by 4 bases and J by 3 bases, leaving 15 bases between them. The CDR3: CASSRLTRVKETQYF. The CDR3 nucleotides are TGCGCCAGCAGCCGGCTGACAAGGGTAAAAGAGACCCAGTACTTC.

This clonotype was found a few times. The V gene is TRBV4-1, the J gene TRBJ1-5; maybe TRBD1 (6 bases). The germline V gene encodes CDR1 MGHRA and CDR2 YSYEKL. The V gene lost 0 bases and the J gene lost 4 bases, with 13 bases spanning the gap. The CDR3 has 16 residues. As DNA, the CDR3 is TGCGCCAGCAGCCAAGAAGGGGGGGGAACTAATCAGCCCCAGCATTTT. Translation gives CASSQEGGGTNQPQHF.

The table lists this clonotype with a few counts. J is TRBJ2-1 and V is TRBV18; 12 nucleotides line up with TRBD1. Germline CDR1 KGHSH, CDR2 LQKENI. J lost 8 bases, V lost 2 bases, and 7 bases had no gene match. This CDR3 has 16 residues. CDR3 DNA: TGTGCCAGCTCACCATCCCGGGACAGGGGGCTCGATGAGCAGTTCTTC. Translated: CASSPSRDRGLDEQFF.

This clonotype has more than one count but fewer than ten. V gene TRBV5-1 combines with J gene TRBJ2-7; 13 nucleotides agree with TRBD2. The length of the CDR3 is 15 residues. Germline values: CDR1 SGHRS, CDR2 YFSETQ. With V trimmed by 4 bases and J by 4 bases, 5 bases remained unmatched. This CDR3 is CASSRLAGGTYEQYF. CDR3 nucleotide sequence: TGCGCCAGCAGCAGACTAGCGGGAGGAACTTACGAGCAGTACTTC.

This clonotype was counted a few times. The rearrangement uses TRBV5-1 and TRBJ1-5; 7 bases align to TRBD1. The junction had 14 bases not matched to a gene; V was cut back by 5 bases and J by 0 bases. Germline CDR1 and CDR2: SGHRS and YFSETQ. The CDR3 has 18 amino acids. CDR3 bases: TGCGCCAGCAGTCAAAGGACAGGAGATCTATATAGCAATCAGCCCCAGCATTTT. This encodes CASSQRTGDLYSNQPQHF.

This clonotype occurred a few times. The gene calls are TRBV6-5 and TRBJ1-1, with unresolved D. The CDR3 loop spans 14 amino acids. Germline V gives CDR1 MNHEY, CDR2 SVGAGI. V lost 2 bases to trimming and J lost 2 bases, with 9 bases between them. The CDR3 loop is CASSYVQINTEAFF. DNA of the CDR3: TGTGCCAGCAGTTACGTCCAGATAAACACTGAAGCTTTCTTT.